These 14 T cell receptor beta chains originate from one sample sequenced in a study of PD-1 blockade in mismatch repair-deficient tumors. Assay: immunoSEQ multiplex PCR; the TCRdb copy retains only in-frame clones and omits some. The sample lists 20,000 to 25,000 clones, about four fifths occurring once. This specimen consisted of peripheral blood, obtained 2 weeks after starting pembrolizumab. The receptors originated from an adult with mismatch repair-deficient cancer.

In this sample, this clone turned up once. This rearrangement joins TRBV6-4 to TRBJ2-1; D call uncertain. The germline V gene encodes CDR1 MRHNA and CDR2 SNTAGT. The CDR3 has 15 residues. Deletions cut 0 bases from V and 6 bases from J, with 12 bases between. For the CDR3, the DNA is TGTGCCAGCAGTGACTCGAGTCAAGTCGCCAATGAGCAGTTCTTC. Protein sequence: CASSDSSQVANEQFF.

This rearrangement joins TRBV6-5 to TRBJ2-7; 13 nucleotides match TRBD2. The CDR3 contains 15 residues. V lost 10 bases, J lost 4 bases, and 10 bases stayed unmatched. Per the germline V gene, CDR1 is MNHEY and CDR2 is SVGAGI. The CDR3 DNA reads TGTGCCAATAGGGAAAGGACTAGCGGGAGTTACGAGCAGTACTTC. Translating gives CANRERTSGSYEQYF.

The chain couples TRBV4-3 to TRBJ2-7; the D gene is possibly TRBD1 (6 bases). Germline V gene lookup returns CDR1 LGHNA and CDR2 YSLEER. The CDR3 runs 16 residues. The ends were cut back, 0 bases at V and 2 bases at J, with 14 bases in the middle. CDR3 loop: CASSQDELRGTYEQYF. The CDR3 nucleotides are TGCGCCAGCAGCCAAGATGAGCTCAGGGGTACCTACGAGCAGTACTTC.

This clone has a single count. CDR3 loop: CAIERDNEQFF. The CDR3 DNA reads as TGTGCCATCGAGCGGGACAATGAGCAGTTCTTC. The rearrangement uses TRBV10-3 and TRBJ2-1, with D possibly TRBD2 on 6 matching bases. Trimming removed 8 bases at V and 5 bases at J, with 7 bases between. This CDR3 is built from 11 residues. Per the germline V gene, CDR1 is ENHRY and CDR2 is SYGVKD.

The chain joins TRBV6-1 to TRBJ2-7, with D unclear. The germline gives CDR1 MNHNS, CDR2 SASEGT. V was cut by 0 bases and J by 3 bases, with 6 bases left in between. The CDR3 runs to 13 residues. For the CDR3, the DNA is TGTGCCAGCAGTGAAGCAGGGTTCTACGAGCAGTACTTC. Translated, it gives CASSEAGFYEQYF.

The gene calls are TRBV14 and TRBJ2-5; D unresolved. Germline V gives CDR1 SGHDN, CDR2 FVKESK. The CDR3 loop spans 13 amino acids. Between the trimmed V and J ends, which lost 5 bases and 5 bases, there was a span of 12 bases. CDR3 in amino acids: CASSGRVLETQYF. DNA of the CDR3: TGTGCCAGCAGCGGTAGGGTTTTGGAGACCCAGTACTTC.

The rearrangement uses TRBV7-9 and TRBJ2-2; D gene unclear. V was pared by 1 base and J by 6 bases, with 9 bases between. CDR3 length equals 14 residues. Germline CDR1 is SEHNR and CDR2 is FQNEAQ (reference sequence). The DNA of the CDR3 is TGTGCCAGCAGCTTAGTCACGGTTCCCGGGGAGCTGTTTTTT. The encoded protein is CASSLVTVPGELFF.

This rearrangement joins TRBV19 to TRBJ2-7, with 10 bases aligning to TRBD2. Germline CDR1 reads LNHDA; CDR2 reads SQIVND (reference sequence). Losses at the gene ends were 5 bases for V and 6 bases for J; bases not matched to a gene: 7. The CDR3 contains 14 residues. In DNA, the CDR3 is TGTGCCAGTAGTCCCGCTAGCGGGAGTTTCGAGCAGTACTTC. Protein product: CASSPASGSFEQYF.

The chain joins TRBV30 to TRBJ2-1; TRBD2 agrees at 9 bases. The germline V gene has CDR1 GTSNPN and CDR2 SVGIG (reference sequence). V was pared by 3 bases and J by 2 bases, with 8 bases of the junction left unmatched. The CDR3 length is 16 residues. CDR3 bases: TGTGCCTGGAGATTGTGGGCGGGGGGGGCCTACAATGAGCAGTTCTTC. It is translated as CAWRLWAGGAYNEQFF.

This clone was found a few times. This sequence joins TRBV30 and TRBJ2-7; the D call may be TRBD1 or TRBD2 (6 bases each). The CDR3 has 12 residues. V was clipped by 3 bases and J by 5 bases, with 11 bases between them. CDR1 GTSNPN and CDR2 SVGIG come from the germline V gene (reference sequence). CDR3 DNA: TGTGCCTGGAGCCTGAGGGGGGACGAGCAGTACTTC. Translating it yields CAWSLRGDEQYF.

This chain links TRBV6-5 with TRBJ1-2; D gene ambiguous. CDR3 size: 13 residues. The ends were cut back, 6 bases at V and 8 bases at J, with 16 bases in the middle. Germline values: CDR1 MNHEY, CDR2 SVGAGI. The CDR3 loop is CASSRTPAGGYTF. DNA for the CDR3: TGTGCCAGCAGCCGAACCCCGGCTGGCGGCTACACCTTC.

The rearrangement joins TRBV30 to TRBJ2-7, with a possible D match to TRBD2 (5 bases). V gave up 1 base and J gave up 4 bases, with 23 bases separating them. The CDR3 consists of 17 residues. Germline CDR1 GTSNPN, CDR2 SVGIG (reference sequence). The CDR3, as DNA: TGTGCCTGGAGTGGGTTTCGGGATCTTCAGTTTCAGTACGAGCAGTACTTC. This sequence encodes CAWSGFRDLQFQYEQYF.

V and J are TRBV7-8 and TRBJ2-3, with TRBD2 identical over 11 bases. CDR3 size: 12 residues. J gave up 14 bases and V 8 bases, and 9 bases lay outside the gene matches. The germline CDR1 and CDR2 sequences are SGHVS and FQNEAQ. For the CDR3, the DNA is TGTGCCAGCGGAGAAACTAGCGGGAGTCGGTATTTT. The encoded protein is CASGETSGSRYF. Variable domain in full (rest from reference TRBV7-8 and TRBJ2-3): GAGVSQSPRYKVAKRGQDVALRCDPISGHVSLFWYQQALGQGPEFLTYFQNEAQLDKSGLPSDRFFAERPEGSVSTLKIQRTQQEDSAVYLCASGETSGSRYFGPGTRLTVL.

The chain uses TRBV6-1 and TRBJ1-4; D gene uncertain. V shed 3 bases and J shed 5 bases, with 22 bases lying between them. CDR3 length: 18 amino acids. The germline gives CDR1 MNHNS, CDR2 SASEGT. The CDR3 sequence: CASSDCSCLLVDNEKLFF. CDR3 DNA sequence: TGTGCCAGCAGTGATTGCAGTTGTCTCCTAGTCGACAATGAAAAACTGTTTTTT.